Presented here are 23 T cell receptor beta chains from one specimen sequenced in a study of T cell responses to AZD1222 COVID-19 vaccine. TCRdb keeps only in-frame clones here, not all; method: immunoSEQ multiplex PCR. In the table there are around 99,000 clones, around nine tenths of which are singletons. The source material was peripheral blood, sampled 28 days after the second AZD1222 dose. These receptors all come from an adult who received the AZD1222 COVID-19 vaccine.

The CDR3 coding sequence is TGTGCCTGGAACTGGACAGGGGGCTGCTACGAGCAGTACTTC. Translated, it gives CAWNWTGGCYEQYF. The rearrangement joins TRBV30 to TRBJ2-7; 11 nucleotides align to TRBD1. Germline V CDR1 and CDR2: GTSNPN, SVGIG (reference sequence). The CDR3 runs to 14 residues. After removal of 4 bases from V and 3 bases from J, the junction contained 5 bases not matched to a gene.

This clone appeared a single time. CDR3 protein: CAAQANTEAFF. CDR3 DNA sequence: TGTGCCGCCCAGGCGAACACTGAAGCTTTCTTT. V is TRBV28 and J is TRBJ1-1; D gene unclear. Trimming took 11 bases from V and 1 from J, leaving 8 bases between them. The germline V gene has CDR1 MDHEN and CDR2 SYDVKM. The CDR3 is 11 amino acids.

The V gene is TRBV4-2, the J gene TRBJ2-7, with TRBD2 matching 14 bases. Germline CDR1 LGHNA, CDR2 YNFKEQ. This CDR3 has 15 amino acids. J was trimmed by 7 bases and V by 3 bases; bases with no gene match: 5. CDR3 sequence: CASSQGTSGGSEQYF. DNA for the CDR3: TGTGCCAGCAGCCAGGGGACTAGCGGGGGCAGTGAGCAGTACTTC.

This clone was seen a few times. The rearrangement uses TRBV6-1 and TRBJ2-7; D possibly matches TRBD1 or TRBD2 (5 bases each). The CDR3 loop spans 17 amino acids. Germline CDR1 reads MNHNS; CDR2 reads SASEGT. Between the trimmed V and J ends, which lost 0 bases and 1 base, there was a span of 16 bases. DNA for the CDR3: TGTGCCAGCAGTGAAGCGGCTGCCGGGACGGGATCCTACGAGCAGTACTTC. Translation: CASSEAAAGTGSYEQYF.

The chain has TRBV6-5 and TRBJ1-5; a weak D match, TRBD1 (5 bases). Germline CDR1 reads MNHEY; CDR2 reads SVGAGI. The CDR3 covers 13 residues. V was cut by 6 bases and J by 6 bases, with 12 bases left in between. In DNA, the CDR3 is TGTGCCAGCAGGGGATGGGGGGGTCAGCCCCAGCATTTT. Protein sequence: CASRGWGGQPQHF.

CDR3 protein: CASSPGAASGGETQYF. The CDR3 DNA sequence: TGTGCCAGCAGCCCGGGGGCGGCTAGCGGGGGTGAGACCCAGTACTTC. The chain combines TRBV7-2 with TRBJ2-5, with 10 bases identical to TRBD2. CDR3 length: 16 amino acids. Germline values: CDR1 SGHTA, CDR2 FQGNSA. V dropped 5 bases and J dropped 5; count of bases not matched to a gene: 11.

The table lists this clone with a count of one. The chain carries TRBV28 and TRBJ2-1; D is perhaps TRBD2 (6 bases). The CDR3 covers 13 residues. The germline V and J ends were trimmed by 8 bases and 7 bases, with 15 bases remaining between them. Germline assignment: CDR1 MDHEN and CDR2 SYDVKM. The CDR3 DNA sequence: TGTGCCAGCGAAAGGAGTGCGGGGAATGAGCAGTTCTTC. Translated: CASERSAGNEQFF.

The CDR3 nucleotides read TGTGCCAGCAGTTACTCCCCGGGAGGGAACACTGAAGCTTTCTTT. Amino acids: CASSYSPGGNTEAFF. The J gene is TRBJ1-1, the V gene TRBV6-5; no definite D call. Trimming cost V 0 bases and J 1 base, with 9 bases left between them. The CDR3 has 15 amino acids. Germline CDR1 and CDR2: MNHEY and SVGAGI.

This clone has just a few counts. The J gene is TRBJ2-3, the V gene TRBV30, with D hard to call. This CDR3 has 12 amino acids. Germline V gives CDR1 GTSNPN, CDR2 SVGIG (reference sequence). Trimming stripped 1 base from V and 9 bases from J, with 11 bases between. The CDR3 reads CAWSEYRDTQYF. For the CDR3, the DNA is TGTGCCTGGAGTGAGTACAGAGACACGCAGTATTTT.

The chain joins TRBV7-9 to TRBJ1-2; the D is unclear. CDR3 length equals 15 residues. V shed 2 bases and J shed 6 bases, with 16 bases lying between them. Germline V gives CDR1 SEHNR, CDR2 FQNEAQ (reference sequence). Here the CDR3 reads CASSLQSDVLDGYTF. The CDR3 coding sequence is TGTGCCAGCAGCTTACAGTCGGACGTCCTGGATGGCTACACCTTC.

The chain links TRBV29-1 to TRBJ1-4; 7 bases agree with TRBD1. The germline V gene encodes CDR1 SQVTM and CDR2 ANQGSEA. CDR3 length: 15 residues. The trim removed 4 bases at V and 8 bases at J, leaving 13 bases unmatched. The CDR3 loop is CSVAGRAGGKEKLFF. DNA of the CDR3: TGCAGCGTTGCGGGGCGGGCAGGGGGTAAAGAAAAACTGTTTTTT.

The CDR3 protein is CATPPVGRTEAFF. The CDR3 DNA follows: TGTGCCACCCCCCCCGTAGGGAGGACTGAAGCTTTCTTT. The rearrangement joins TRBV24-1 to TRBJ1-1; no clear D gene. In germline, CDR1 is KGHDR, CDR2 SFDVKD. The CDR3 has 13 amino acids. Trimming left V 9 bases short and J 5 bases short, with 15 bases between.

This rearrangement joins TRBV7-2 to TRBJ2-1; TRBD2 matches 11 bases. Germline V gene sequence: CDR1 SGHTA, CDR2 FQGNSA. The length of the CDR3 is 16 residues. The junction had 4 bases not matched to a gene; V was cut back by 2 bases and J by 4 bases. This CDR3 is CASSLFASGGYNEQFF. The DNA of the CDR3 is TGTGCCAGCAGCTTATTTGCTAGCGGGGGGTACAATGAGCAGTTCTTC. Together with reference TRBV7-2 and TRBJ2-1, the CDR3 gives the full variable domain: GAGVSQSPSNKVTEKGKDVELRCDPISGHTALYWYRQSLGQGLEFLIYFQGNSAPDKSGLPSDRFSAERTGGSVSTLTIQRTQQEDSAVYLCASSLFASGGYNEQFFGPGTRLTVL.

V and J are TRBV5-1 and TRBJ2-2, with TRBD1 identical over 8 bases. Germline assignment: CDR1 SGHRS and CDR2 YFSETQ. CDR3 length equals 18 residues. The ends lost 3 bases at V and 0 bases at J; junction bases unmatched: 10. Here the CDR3 DNA reads TGCGCCAGCAGCTCGGCAGTCGGACAGGGCGCGAACACCGGGGAGCTGTTTTTT. Translating gives CASSSAVGQGANTGELFF.

The rearrangement uses TRBV18 and TRBJ2-1; 10 bases fit TRBD2. The V gene end was trimmed by 3 bases and the J gene end by 3 bases; junction bases not matched to a gene: 8. From germline, CDR1 is KGHSH and CDR2 LQKENI. This CDR3 is built from 17 residues. CDR3 loop: CASSPPSLAGYYNEQFF. The CDR3 coding sequence is TGTGCCAGCTCACCTCCCTCACTAGCGGGGTACTACAATGAGCAGTTCTTC.

The V and J genes are TRBV6-5 and TRBJ1-6; 10 bases map to TRBD1. The germline V gene encodes CDR1 MNHEY and CDR2 SVGAGI. V was clipped by 4 bases and J by 10 bases; unmatched bases: 7. The CDR3 extends over 15 amino acids. In nucleotides, the CDR3 is TGTGCCAGCAGTTGGAGAGGGACAGGGGAGTCACCCCTCCACTTT. It is translated as CASSWRGTGESPLHF.

The V gene is TRBV18, the J gene TRBJ1-1, with 8 nucleotides matching TRBD1. The CDR3 is 16 amino acids. With V trimmed by 0 bases and J by 6 bases, 9 bases remained unmatched. Looked up from germline, CDR1 is KGHSH and CDR2 is LQKENI. As DNA, the CDR3 is TGTGCCAGCTCACCACCGGACAGGGTGGGTTTCCCTGAAGCTTTCTTT. Translating it yields CASSPPDRVGFPEAFF.

The V gene is TRBV5-6, the J gene TRBJ2-7; perhaps TRBD1 as D (6 bases). Germline CDR1 and CDR2: SGHDT and YYEEEE. V lost 0 bases and J lost 2, with 9 bases in between. CDR3 length: 14 residues. CDR3 sequence: CASSLAGQTYEQYF. CDR3 coding DNA: TGTGCCAGCAGCTTGGCGGGACAAACCTACGAGCAGTACTTC.

The chain carries TRBV11-3 and TRBJ2-2, with TRBD1 identical over 7 bases. The V gene's germline CDR1 is SGHNT and CDR2 YENEEA. CDR3 length: 15 residues. The J segment lost 4 bases and the V segment lost 6 bases, leaving 8 bases of the junction unmatched. CDR3: CASSIMTGSTGELFF. In DNA form, the CDR3 reads TGTGCCAGCAGTATTATGACAGGGTCCACCGGGGAGCTGTTTTTT.

The genes are TRBV2 and TRBJ2-2; 7 nucleotides line up with TRBD2. Losses at the gene ends were 6 bases for V and 5 bases for J; bases not matched to a gene: 9. CDR3 length: 15 amino acids. Germline CDR1 is SNHLY and CDR2 is FYNNEI. The CDR3, as DNA: TGTGCCAGCAGCAAAGGGGAGGGTGGAACCGGGGAGCTGTTTTTT. It codes for CASSKGEGGTGELFF.

This chain links TRBV19 with TRBJ1-2; D might be TRBD1 (6 bases). Germline-derived CDR1 and CDR2 are LNHDA and SQIVND (reference sequence). This CDR3 has 17 residues. V shed 6 bases and J shed 4 bases, with 24 bases lying between them. Written as DNA, the CDR3 is TGTGCCAGTAGCATATTCGCCCAGGGGTTAGGAATCTATGGCTACACCTTC. Encoded protein: CASSIFAQGLGIYGYTF.

The chain joins TRBV12-3 or TRBV12-4 to TRBJ2-7; D unresolved. This CDR3 region has 13 residues. V lost 4 bases and J 4 bases, leaving 11 bases between the germline ends. The CDR3 sequence: CASSSKRGYEQYF. For the CDR3, the DNA is TGTGCCAGCAGTTCGAAGCGAGGTTACGAGCAGTACTTC.

This clone was recorded a few times. The chain joins TRBV5-4 to TRBJ1-2; no reliable D call. There are 13 residues in the CDR3. Germline loops: CDR1 SGHNT, CDR2 YYREEE (reference sequence). V lost 0 bases, J lost 5 bases, and 8 bases lay in between. CDR3 sequence reads: CASSLDSLYGYTF. CDR3 DNA: TGTGCCAGCAGCTTGGACAGCCTTTATGGCTACACCTTC.